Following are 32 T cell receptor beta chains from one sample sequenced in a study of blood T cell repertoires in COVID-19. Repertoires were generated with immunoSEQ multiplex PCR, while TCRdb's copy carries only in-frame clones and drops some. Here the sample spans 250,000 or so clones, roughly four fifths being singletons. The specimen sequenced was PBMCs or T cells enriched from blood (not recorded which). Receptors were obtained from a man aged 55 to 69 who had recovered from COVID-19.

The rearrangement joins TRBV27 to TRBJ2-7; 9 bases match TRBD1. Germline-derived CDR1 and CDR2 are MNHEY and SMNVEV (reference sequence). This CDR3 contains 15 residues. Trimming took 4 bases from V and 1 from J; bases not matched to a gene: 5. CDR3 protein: CASSSRTGVSYEQYF. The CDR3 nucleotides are TGTGCCAGCAGTTCCCGGACAGGGGTGTCCTACGAGCAGTACTTC.

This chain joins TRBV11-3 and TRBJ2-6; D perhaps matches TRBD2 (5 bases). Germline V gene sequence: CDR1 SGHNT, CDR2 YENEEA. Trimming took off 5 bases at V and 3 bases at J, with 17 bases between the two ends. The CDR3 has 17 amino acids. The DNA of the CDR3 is TGTGCCAGCAGCCCTAGCCGGGGTCCGGGTGGGGCCAACGTCCTGACTTTC. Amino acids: CASSPSRGPGGANVLTF.

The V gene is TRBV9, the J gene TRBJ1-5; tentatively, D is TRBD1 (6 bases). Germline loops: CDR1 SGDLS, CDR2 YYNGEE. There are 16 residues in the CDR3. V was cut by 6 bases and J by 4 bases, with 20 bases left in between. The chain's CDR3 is CASIVPRTAINQPQHF. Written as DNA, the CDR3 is TGTGCCAGCATTGTACCTAGGACAGCTATAAATCAGCCCCAGCATTTT.

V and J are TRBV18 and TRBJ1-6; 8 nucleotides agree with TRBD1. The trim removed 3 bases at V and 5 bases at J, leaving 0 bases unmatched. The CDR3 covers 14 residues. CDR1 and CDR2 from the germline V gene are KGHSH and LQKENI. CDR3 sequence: CASSPTGDNSPLHF. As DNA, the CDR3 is TGTGCCAGCTCACCGACAGGGGATAATTCACCCCTCCACTTT.

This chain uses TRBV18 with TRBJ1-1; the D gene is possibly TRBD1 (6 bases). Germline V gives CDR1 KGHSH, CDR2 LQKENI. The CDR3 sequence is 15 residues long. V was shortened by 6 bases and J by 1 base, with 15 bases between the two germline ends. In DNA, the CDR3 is TGTGCCAGCTCCCGGGGGGGCGAGAAGAACACTGAAGCTTTCTTT. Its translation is CASSRGGEKNTEAFF.

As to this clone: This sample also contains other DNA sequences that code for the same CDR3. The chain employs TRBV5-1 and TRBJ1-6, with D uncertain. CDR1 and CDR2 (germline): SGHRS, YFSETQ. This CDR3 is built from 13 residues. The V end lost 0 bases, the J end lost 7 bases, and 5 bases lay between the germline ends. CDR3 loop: CASSLDLNSPLHF. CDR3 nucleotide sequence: TGCGCCAGCAGCTTGGATCTAAATTCACCCCTCCACTTT.

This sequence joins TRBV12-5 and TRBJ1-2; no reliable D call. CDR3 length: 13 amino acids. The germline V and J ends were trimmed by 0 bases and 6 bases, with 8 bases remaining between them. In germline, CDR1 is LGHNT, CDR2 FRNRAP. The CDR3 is CASGLVLRDGYTF. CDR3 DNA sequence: TGTGCTAGTGGTTTGGTACTTCGGGATGGCTACACCTTC.

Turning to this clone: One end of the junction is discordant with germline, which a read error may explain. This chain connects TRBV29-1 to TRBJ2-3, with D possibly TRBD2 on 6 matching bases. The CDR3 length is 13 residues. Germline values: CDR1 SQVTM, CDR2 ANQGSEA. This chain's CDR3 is CSGELGGKDTQYF. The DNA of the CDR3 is TGCAGCGGTGAACTGGGGGGTAAAGATACGCAGTATTTT.

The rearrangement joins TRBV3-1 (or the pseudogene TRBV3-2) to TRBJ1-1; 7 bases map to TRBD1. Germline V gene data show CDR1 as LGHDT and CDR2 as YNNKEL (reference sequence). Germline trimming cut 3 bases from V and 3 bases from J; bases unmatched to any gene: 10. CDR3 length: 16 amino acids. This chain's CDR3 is CASSHVGQRLDTEAFF. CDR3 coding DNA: TGTGCCAGCAGCCACGTGGGACAGCGTTTGGACACTGAAGCTTTCTTT.

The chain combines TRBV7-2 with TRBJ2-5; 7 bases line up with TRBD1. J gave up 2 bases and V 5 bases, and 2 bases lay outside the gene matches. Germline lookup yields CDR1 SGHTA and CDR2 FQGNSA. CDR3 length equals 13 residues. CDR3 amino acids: CASSRDRQETQYF. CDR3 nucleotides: TGTGCCAGCAGCCGGGACAGACAAGAGACCCAGTACTTC.

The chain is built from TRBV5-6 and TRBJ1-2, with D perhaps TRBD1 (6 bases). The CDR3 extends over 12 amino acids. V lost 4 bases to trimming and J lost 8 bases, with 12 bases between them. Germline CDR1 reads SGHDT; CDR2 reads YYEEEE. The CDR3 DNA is TGTGCCAGCAGCCCTGGCGGGGGCGGCTACACCTTC. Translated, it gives CASSPGGGGYTF. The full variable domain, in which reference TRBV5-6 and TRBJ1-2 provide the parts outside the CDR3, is DAGVTQSPTHLIKTRGQQVTLRCSPKSGHDTVSWYQQALGQGPQFIFQYYEEEERQRGNFPDRFSGHQFPNYSSELNVNALLLGDSALYLCASSPGGGGYTFGSGTRLTVV.

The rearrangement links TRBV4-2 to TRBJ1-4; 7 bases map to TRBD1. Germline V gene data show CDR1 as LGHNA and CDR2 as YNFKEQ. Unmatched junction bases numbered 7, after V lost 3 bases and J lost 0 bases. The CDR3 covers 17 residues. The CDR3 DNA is TGTGCCAGCAGCCAGAGAGGGACAGCAGCAACTAATGAAAAACTGTTTTTT. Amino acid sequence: CASSQRGTAATNEKLFF.

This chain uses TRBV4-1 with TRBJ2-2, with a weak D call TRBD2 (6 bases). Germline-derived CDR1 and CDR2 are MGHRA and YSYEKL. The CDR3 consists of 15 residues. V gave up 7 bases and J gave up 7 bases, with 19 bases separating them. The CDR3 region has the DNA TGCGCCAGCACCCCCGCCGGCGGGGCTGACGGGGAGCTGTTTTTT. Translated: CASTPAGGADGELFF.

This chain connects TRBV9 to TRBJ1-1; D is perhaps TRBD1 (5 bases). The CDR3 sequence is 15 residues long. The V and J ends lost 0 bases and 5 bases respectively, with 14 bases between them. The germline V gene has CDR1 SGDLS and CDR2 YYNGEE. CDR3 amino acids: CASSVVPRAATEAFF. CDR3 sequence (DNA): TGTGCCAGCAGCGTAGTACCCAGGGCCGCGACTGAAGCTTTCTTT.

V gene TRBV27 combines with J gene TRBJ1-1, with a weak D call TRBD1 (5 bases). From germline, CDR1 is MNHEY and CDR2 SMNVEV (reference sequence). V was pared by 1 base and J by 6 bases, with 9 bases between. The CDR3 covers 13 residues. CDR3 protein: CASSLLGGAEAFF. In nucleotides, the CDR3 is TGTGCCAGCAGTTTATTGGGGGGGGCTGAAGCTTTCTTT.

CDR3 in amino acids: CASSLDGGSYGYTF. CDR3 DNA sequence: TGTGCCAGCAGCTTAGACGGAGGGAGCTATGGCTACACCTTC. The rearrangement links TRBV11-2 to TRBJ1-2; the D is unclear. The V end lost 0 bases, the J end lost 4 bases, and 9 bases lay between the germline ends. Germline V gives CDR1 SGHAT, CDR2 FQNNGV. The CDR3 has 14 residues.

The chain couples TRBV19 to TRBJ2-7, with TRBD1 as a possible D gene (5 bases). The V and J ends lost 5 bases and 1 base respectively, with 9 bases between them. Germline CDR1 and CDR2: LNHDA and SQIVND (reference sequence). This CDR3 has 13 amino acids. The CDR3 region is CASSWSGSYEQYF. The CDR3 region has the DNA TGTGCCAGTAGTTGGTCAGGGTCCTACGAGCAGTACTTC.

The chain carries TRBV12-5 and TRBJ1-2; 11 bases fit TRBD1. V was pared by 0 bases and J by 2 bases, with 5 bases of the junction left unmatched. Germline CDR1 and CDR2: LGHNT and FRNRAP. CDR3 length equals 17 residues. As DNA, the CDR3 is TGTGCTAGTGGTTTGGTACTCGGACAGGGGGCGAACTATGGCTACACCTTC. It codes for CASGLVLGQGANYGYTF.

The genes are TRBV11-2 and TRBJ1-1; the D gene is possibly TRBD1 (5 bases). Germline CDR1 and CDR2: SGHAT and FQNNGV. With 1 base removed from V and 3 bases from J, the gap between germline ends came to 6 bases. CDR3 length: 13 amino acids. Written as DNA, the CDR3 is TGTGCCAGCAGCTTAGGGGGGGACACTGAAGCTTTCTTT. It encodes CASSLGGDTEAFF.

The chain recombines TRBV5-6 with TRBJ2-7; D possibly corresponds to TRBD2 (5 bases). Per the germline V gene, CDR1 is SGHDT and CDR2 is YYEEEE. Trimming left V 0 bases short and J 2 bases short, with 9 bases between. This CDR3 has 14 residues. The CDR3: CASSLGTSPYEQYF. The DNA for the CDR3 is TGTGCCAGCAGCTTGGGGACTTCACCCTACGAGCAGTACTTC.

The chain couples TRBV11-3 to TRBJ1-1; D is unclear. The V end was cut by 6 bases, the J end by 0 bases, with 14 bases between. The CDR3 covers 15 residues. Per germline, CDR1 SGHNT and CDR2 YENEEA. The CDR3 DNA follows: TGTGCCAGCAGTCCTAATCTTAGAATGAACACTGAAGCTTTCTTT. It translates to CASSPNLRMNTEAFF.

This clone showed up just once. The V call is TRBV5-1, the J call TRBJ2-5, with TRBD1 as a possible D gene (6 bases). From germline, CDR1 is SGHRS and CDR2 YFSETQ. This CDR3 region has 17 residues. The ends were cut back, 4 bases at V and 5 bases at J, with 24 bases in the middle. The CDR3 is CASSQRSRQANVETQYF. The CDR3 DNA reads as TGCGCCAGCAGCCAAAGATCCCGACAGGCCAATGTTGAGACCCAGTACTTC.

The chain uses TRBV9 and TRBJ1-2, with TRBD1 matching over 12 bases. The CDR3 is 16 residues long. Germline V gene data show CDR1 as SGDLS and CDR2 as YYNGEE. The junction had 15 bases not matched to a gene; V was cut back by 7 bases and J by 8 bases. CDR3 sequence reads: CASSKGTGGALSGYTF. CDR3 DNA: TGTGCCAGCTCAAAAGGGACAGGGGGCGCATTATCGGGCTACACCTTC.

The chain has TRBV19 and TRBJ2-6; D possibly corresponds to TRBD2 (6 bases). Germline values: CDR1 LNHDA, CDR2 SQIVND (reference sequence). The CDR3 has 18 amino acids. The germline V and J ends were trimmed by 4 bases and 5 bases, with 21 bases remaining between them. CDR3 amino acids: CASSKEGRTIVRANVLTF. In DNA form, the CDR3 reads TGTGCCAGTAGTAAGGAGGGGCGGACTATAGTAAGGGCCAACGTCCTGACTTTC.

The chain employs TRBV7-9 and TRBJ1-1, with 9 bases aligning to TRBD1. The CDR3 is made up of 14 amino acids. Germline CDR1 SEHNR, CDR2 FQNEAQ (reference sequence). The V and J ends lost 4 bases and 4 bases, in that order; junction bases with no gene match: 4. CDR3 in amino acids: CASSSDRGSTEAFF. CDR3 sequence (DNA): TGTGCCAGCAGCTCGGACAGGGGCAGCACTGAAGCTTTCTTT. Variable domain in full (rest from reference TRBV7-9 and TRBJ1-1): DTGVSQNPRHKITKRGQNVTFRCDPISEHNRLYWYRQTLGQGPEFLTYFQNEAQLEKSRLLSDRFSAERPKGSFSTLEIQRTEQGDSAMYLCASSSDRGSTEAFFGQGTRLTVV.

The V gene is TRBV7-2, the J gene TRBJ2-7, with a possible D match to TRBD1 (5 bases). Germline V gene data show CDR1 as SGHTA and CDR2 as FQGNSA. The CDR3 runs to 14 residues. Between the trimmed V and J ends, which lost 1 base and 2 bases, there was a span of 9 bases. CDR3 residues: CASSLVGAAYEQYF. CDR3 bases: TGTGCCAGCAGCTTAGTAGGGGCGGCCTACGAGCAGTACTTC.

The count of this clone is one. CDR3 nucleotide sequence: TGTGCCAGCAGCTCGGGACAGGGGTTTGAGACCCAGTACTTC. The encoded protein is CASSSGQGFETQYF. The chain links TRBV5-4 to TRBJ2-5; TRBD1 matches at 10 bases. The CDR3 runs 14 residues. V gave up 3 bases and J gave up 5 bases; unmatched junction bases: 4. Germline CDR1 reads SGHNT; CDR2 reads YYREEE (reference sequence).

The CDR3 is CASSKRQGTTYGYTF. DNA for the CDR3: TGTGCCAGTAGTAAGAGACAGGGGACTACTTATGGCTACACCTTC. This chain joins TRBV19 and TRBJ1-2, with 8 bases fitting TRBD1. This CDR3 is built from 15 residues. With 4 bases clipped from V and 5 bases from J, the junction kept 9 bases outside the gene matches. Germline V gene lookup returns CDR1 LNHDA and CDR2 SQIVND (reference sequence).

The CDR3 sequence is CASSPTSGSYEQYF. The CDR3 nucleotides are TGTGCCAGCTCACCGACTAGCGGTTCCTACGAGCAGTACTTC. This sequence joins TRBV18 and TRBJ2-7; 9 bases align to TRBD2. V shed 3 bases and J 1 base; nucleotides not matched to a gene: 1. This CDR3 comprises 14 residues. Per germline, CDR1 KGHSH and CDR2 LQKENI.

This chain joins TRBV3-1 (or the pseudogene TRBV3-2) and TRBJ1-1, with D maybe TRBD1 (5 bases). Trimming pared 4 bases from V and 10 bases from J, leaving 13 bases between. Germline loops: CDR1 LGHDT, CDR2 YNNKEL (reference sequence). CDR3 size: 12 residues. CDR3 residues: CASSLGAGPAFF. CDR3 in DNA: TGTGCCAGCAGCCTAGGGGCAGGACCAGCTTTCTTT.

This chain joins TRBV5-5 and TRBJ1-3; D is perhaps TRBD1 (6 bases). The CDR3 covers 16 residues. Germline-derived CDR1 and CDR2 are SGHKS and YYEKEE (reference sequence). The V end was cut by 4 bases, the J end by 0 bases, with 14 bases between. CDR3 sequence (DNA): TGTGCCAGCAGCCCCCGACAGGATAACTCTGGAAACACCATATATTTT. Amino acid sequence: CASSPRQDNSGNTIYF. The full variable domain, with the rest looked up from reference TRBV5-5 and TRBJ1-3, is DAGVTQSPTHLIKTRGQQVTLRCSPISGHKSVSWYQQVLGQGPQFIFQYYEKEERGRGNFPDRFSARQFPNYSSELNVNALLLGDSALYLCASSPRQDNSGNTIYFGEGSWLTVV.

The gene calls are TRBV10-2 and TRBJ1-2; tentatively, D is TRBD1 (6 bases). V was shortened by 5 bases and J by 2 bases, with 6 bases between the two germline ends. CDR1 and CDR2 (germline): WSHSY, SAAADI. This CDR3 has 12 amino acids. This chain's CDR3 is CASSQGNYGYTF. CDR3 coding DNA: TGCGCCAGCAGTCAGGGGAACTATGGCTACACCTTC.